The 18 T cell receptor beta chains below come from one sample, sequenced in a study of blood T cell repertoires in COVID-19. TCRdb's table, derived via immunoSEQ multiplex PCR, lists solely in-frame clones and lacks some. The table records about 200,000 clones, around nine tenths of them present only once. What was sequenced was peripheral blood. These receptor sequences come from a man aged 55 to 70 with active or convalescent COVID-19.

The sample holds a few counts of this clone. The rearrangement links TRBV4-1 to TRBJ2-7; 11 bases agree with TRBD2. CDR1 and CDR2 (germline): MGHRA, YSYEKL. V was pared by 1 base and J by 4 bases, with 9 bases of the junction left unmatched. The CDR3 is made up of 17 amino acids. CDR3 in DNA: TGCGCCAGCAGCCAAGCTCCAACTAGCGGGGGTTTTTACGAGCAGTACTTC. This translates into CASSQAPTSGGFYEQYF.

V is TRBV4-1 and J is TRBJ2-3; D is undetermined. V lost 2 bases and J 4 bases, leaving 10 bases between the germline ends. Per germline, CDR1 MGHRA and CDR2 YSYEKL. The CDR3 length is 14 residues. CDR3 DNA: TGCGCCAGCAGCCAATCGCTAGTCTCAGATACGCAGTATTTT. As protein: CASSQSLVSDTQYF.

This chain uses TRBV18 with TRBJ1-3, with D perhaps TRBD1 (5 bases). Germline loops: CDR1 KGHSH, CDR2 LQKENI. The CDR3 contains 14 residues. V lost 5 bases and J lost 6, with 14 bases in between. CDR3 residues: CASSSARGENTIYF. The DNA of the CDR3 is TGTGCCAGCTCATCCGCCCGGGGGGAAAACACCATATATTTT.

The chain employs TRBV5-1 and TRBJ1-1, with D possibly matching TRBD1 (6 bases). The V end lost 4 bases, the J end lost 5 bases, and 15 bases lay between the germline ends. Germline CDR1 SGHRS, CDR2 YFSETQ. The CDR3 consists of 14 residues. The CDR3 loop is CASSLRTVGTEAFF. In DNA form, the CDR3 reads TGCGCCAGCAGCCTCCGGACAGTTGGAACTGAAGCTTTCTTT.

This clone showed up just a few times. Written as DNA, the CDR3 is TGTGCCAGCAGCCAAGATGGGTTGCAGGTGTCTGGCTACACCTTC. Its translation: CASSQDGLQVSGYTF. The chain uses TRBV3-1 (or the pseudogene TRBV3-2) and TRBJ1-2; D ambiguous. From germline, CDR1 is LGHDT and CDR2 YNNKEL (reference sequence). The CDR3 covers 15 residues. V lost 0 bases and J lost 7, with 15 bases in between.

The V gene is TRBV5-4, the J gene TRBJ1-6, with D possibly being TRBD1 (6 bases). This CDR3 has 15 amino acids. Germline CDR1 reads SGHNT; CDR2 reads YYREEE (reference sequence). Between the trimmed V and J ends, which lost 2 bases and 6 bases, there was a span of 12 bases. CDR3 in DNA: TGTGCCAGCAGCTTATCAGGGGATGGTAATTCACCCCTCCACTTT. Its protein product is CASSLSGDGNSPLHF.

The V gene is TRBV15, the J gene TRBJ1-5, with 8 nucleotides matching TRBD1. Germline V lookup: CDR1 LNHNV, CDR2 YYDKDF (reference sequence). The V segment lost 7 bases and the J segment 4 bases; nucleotides outside the gene matches: 9. This CDR3 has 15 residues. CDR3 sequence reads: CATTPDRVRNQPQHF. The CDR3 DNA follows: TGTGCCACCACCCCGGACAGGGTCCGAAATCAGCCCCAGCATTTT.

This chain links TRBV6-4 with TRBJ1-1, with TRBD1 matching 10 bases. The junction had 6 bases not matched to a gene; V was cut back by 7 bases and J by 4 bases. This CDR3 is built from 14 residues. The germline V gene encodes CDR1 MRHNA and CDR2 SNTAGT. This CDR3 is CASIGTGDCTEAFF. The CDR3 nucleotides are TGTGCCAGCATAGGGACAGGGGATTGCACTGAAGCTTTCTTT.

This rearrangement joins TRBV3-1 (or the pseudogene TRBV3-2) to TRBJ1-1; TRBD1 is a possible D gene (6 bases). CDR3 length: 14 amino acids. Germline assignment: CDR1 LGHDT and CDR2 YNNKEL (reference sequence). Trimming stripped 3 bases from V and 5 bases from J, with 13 bases between. CDR3 DNA: TGTGCCAGCAGCCATACCAGCAGGGGAACTGAAGCTTTCTTT. Residues: CASSHTSRGTEAFF.

The chain couples TRBV29-1 to TRBJ2-3; tentative D call: TRBD2 (5 bases). V was pared by 4 bases and J by 0 bases, with 11 bases between. Germline V lookup: CDR1 SQVTM, CDR2 ANQGSEA. This CDR3 has 14 amino acids. The CDR3 is CSVGEIISTDTQYF. The CDR3 DNA follows: TGCAGCGTTGGGGAGATAATAAGCACAGATACGCAGTATTTT.

This rearrangement joins TRBV19 to TRBJ1-3; TRBD1 aligns across 8 bases. In germline, CDR1 is LNHDA, CDR2 SQIVND (reference sequence). J lost 2 bases, V lost 10 bases, and 7 bases had no gene match. The CDR3 is made up of 14 amino acids. The CDR3 nucleotides read TGTGCCACCAAGGACAGGGTCACTGGAAACACCATATATTTT. Translated, it gives CATKDRVTGNTIYF.

The gene calls are TRBV5-1 and TRBJ2-1, with D possibly TRBD2 on 5 matching bases. The CDR3 consists of 15 residues. With 2 bases removed from V and 5 bases from J, the gap between germline ends came to 14 bases. Germline V CDR1 and CDR2: SGHRS, YFSETQ. The CDR3 DNA is TGCGCCAGCAGCTTAGGGCTAGCTGGTAACAATGAGCAGTTCTTC. It specifies CASSLGLAGNNEQFF.

The V gene is TRBV6-5, the J gene TRBJ1-2, with TRBD1 as a possible D gene (5 bases). The germline gives CDR1 MNHEY, CDR2 SVGAGI. Deletions cut 7 bases from V and 0 bases from J, with 15 bases between. The CDR3 length is 15 residues. CDR3 in amino acids: CASKGWEGSNYGYTF. The CDR3 nucleotides read TGTGCCAGCAAGGGGTGGGAGGGCTCTAACTATGGCTACACCTTC.

The chain has TRBV9 and TRBJ2-1; maybe TRBD2 (6 bases). Germline assignment: CDR1 SGDLS and CDR2 YYNGEE. With 5 bases removed from V and 2 bases from J, the gap between germline ends came to 26 bases. The CDR3 totals 19 residues. In DNA form, the CDR3 reads TGTGCCAGCAGTACTTTTATAGGCCCGCAGGGAGGAGCCTACAATGAGCAGTTCTTC. Residues: CASSTFIGPQGGAYNEQFF.

This clone was observed a handful of times. The chain is built from TRBV9 and TRBJ2-1, with 9 positions matching TRBD1. The ends lost 2 bases at V and 9 bases at J; junction bases unmatched: 6. CDR1 is SGDLS, CDR2 YYNGEE, per germline. The CDR3 spans 14 residues. The CDR3 DNA sequence: TGTGCCAGCAGCGTCGGGACAGGGAAGACTGAGCAGTTCTTC. This codes for CASSVGTGKTEQFF. The complete variable domain, with remaining parts taken from reference TRBV9 and TRBJ2-1, reads DSGVTQTPKHLITATGQRVTLRCSPRSGDLSVYWYQQSLDQGLQFLIQYYNGEERAKGNILERFSAQQFPDLHSELNLSSLELGDSALYFCASSVGTGKTEQFFGPGTRLTVL.

The chain employs TRBV6-1 and TRBJ1-5, with a tentative D call TRBD1 (6 bases). V lost 2 bases to trimming and J lost 11 bases, with 19 bases between them. The CDR3 runs 15 residues. The germline gives CDR1 MNHNS, CDR2 SASEGT. CDR3 region: CASSEYAGEIVAQHF. The CDR3 DNA reads TGTGCCAGCAGTGAATACGCAGGGGAAATTGTGGCCCAGCATTTT.

The J gene is TRBJ1-1, the V gene TRBV4-1; D may be TRBD1 (5 bases). There are 14 residues in the CDR3. Germline V gene lookup returns CDR1 MGHRA and CDR2 YSYEKL. V was trimmed by 4 bases and J by 3 bases, leaving 12 bases between them. The CDR3 DNA sequence: TGCGCCAGCAGCCTACAGGCGCTACACACTGAAGCTTTCTTT. Translating it yields CASSLQALHTEAFF.

Only one count was recorded for this clone. V is TRBV12-3 or TRBV12-4 and J is TRBJ2-5, with 8 bases fitting TRBD2. V shed 3 bases, J shed 5 bases, and the junction held 2 bases outside the gene matches. The CDR3 spans 13 residues. The CDR3 DNA reads as TGTGCCAGCAGTTTCCGGGAGGGGGAGACCCAGTACTTC. Translated, it gives CASSFREGETQYF.